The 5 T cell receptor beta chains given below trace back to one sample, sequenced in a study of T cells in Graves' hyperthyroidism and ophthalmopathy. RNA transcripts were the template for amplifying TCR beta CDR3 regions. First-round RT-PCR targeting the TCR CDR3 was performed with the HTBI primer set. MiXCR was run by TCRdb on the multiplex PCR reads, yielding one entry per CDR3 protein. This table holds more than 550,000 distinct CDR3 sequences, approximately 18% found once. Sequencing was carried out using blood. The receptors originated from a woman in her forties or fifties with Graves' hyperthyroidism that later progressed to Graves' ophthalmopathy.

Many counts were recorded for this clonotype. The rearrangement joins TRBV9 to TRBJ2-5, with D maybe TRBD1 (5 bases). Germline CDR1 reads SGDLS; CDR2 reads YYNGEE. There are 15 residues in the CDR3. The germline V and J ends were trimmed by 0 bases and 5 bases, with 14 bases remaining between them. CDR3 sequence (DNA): TGTGCCAGCAGCGTAGGAGCAGGGCTTGGGGAGACCCAGTACTTC. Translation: CASSVGAGLGETQYF.

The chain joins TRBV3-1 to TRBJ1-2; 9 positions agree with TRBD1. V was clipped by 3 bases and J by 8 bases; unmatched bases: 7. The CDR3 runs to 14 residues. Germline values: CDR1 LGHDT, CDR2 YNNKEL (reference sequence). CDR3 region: CASSHPGQGDGYTF. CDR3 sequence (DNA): TGTGCCAGCAGCCATCCGGGACAGGGCGACGGCTACACCTTC. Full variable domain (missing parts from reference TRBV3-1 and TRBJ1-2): DTAVSQTPKYLVTQMGNDKSIKCEQNLGHDTMYWYKQDSKKFLKIMFSYNNKELIINETVPNRFSPKSPDKAHLNLHINSLELGDSAVYFCASSHPGQGDGYTFGSGTRLTVV.

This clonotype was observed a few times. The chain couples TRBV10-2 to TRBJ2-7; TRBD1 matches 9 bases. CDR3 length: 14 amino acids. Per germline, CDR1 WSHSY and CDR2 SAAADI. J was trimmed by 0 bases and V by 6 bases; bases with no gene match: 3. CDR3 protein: CASRTGGSSYEQYF. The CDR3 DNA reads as TGCGCCAGCAGGACAGGGGGGAGCTCCTACGAGCAGTACTTC.

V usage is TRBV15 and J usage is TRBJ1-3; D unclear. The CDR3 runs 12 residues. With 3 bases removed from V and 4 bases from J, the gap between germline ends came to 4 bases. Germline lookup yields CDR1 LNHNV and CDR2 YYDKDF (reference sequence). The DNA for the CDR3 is TGTGCCACCAGCAGGTGGGGAAACACCATATATTTT. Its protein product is CATSRWGNTIYF. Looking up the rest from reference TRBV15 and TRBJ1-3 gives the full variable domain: DAMVIQNPRYQVTQFGKPVTLSCSQTLNHNVMYWYQQKSSQAPKLLFHYYDKDFNNEADTPDNFQSRRPNTSFCFLDIRSPGLGDTAMYLCATSRWGNTIYFGEGSWLTVV.

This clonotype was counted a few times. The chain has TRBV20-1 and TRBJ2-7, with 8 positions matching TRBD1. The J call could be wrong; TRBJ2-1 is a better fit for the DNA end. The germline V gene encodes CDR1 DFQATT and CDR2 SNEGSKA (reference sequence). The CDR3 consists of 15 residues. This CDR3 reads CSVELWQGAFYEQFF. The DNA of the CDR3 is TGCAGTGTCGAGCTTTGGCAGGGGGCCTTCTACGAGCAGTTCTTC.